Listed here is a single T cell receptor beta chain. This specimen comes from a study of a mutant IDH1 vaccine in newly diagnosed glioma. Turning to the study itself: Most patients had received both radiotherapy and temozolomide, the prior options being radiotherapy, temozolomide, or both.

Time point indicated: baseline, week 1 (first vaccination visit). Indicated treatment: pre-vaccination baseline after standard-of-care therapy. TCRdb keeps only in-frame clones here, not all; method: immunoSEQ multiplex PCR. In the table there are 65,000 to 70,000 clones, around 82% of which are singletons. V was clipped by 3 bases and J by 4 bases, with 10 bases between them. Germline assignment: CDR1 LNHDA and CDR2 SQIVND (reference sequence). The CDR3 sequence is 14 residues long. The chain joins TRBV19 to TRBJ2-1; D gene uncertain. The specimen comprised peripheral blood mononuclear cells (PBMCs), sampled from a glioma patient treated with radiotherapy, temozolomide or both. This receptor was obtained from a young woman with glioma. Some clones in this sample may be carry-over from other donors' samples. CDR3: CASSIQTLYNEQFF. The CDR3 bases are TGTGCCAGTAGTATTCAGACTCTTTACAATGAGCAGTTCTTC.